This TCR beta chain was obtained from a study of cytomegalovirus exposure and HLA in healthy donors. Study-wide points: Reports showed the classifier diagnosing cytomegalovirus status with high specificity and sensitivity. Reported findings show TCR beta sequences accurately forecast HLA-A and HLA-B alleles in most subjects.

Researchers ran the PCR with 60 Vbeta and 13 Jbeta primers. Repertoires were generated with immunoSEQ multiplex PCR, while TCRdb's copy carries only in-frame clones and drops some. The top ten clones hold under 2% of a sample with roughly 120,000 clones, 15% to 19% of them seen once. The CDR3 consists of 15 residues. V was trimmed by 1 base and J by 2 bases, leaving 10 bases between them. The germline V gene has CDR1 SGHRS and CDR2 YFSETQ. This clone was observed a handful of times. Its specificity is unknown. The V gene is TRBV5-1, the J gene TRBJ1-3; D is unresolved. The specimen was PBMCs. The receptor was derived from a woman aged 18-29 years in good health and CMV-seronegative. The CDR3, as DNA: TGCGCCAGCAGCTTGCGGGGAGGAGCTGGAAACACCATATATTTT. Protein: CASSLRGGAGNTIYF.